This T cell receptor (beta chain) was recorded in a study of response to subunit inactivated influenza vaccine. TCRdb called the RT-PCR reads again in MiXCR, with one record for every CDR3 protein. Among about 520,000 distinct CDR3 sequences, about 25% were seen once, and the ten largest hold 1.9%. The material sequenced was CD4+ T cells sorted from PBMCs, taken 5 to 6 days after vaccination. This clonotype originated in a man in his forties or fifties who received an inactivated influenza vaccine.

This CDR3 is CASSSNRNTGELFF. The DNA of the CDR3 is TGTGCCAGCAGCTCCAACAGGAACACCGGGGAGCTGTTTTTT. The chain carries TRBV12-3 or TRBV12-4 and TRBJ2-2; no clear D. Trimming pared 6 bases from V and 1 base from J, leaving 9 bases between. CDR3 length: 14 amino acids.